These T cell receptor beta chains were read from a single sample in a study of cytomegalovirus exposure and HLA in healthy donors. Sequencing used immunoSEQ multiplex PCR; TCRdb keeps in-frame clones, though not all of them. The profile shows about 150,000 clones, over 75% of them singletons. Material for sequencing was PBMCs. Source of these receptors: a woman aged 25-40 years in good health and CMV-seronegative. Each CDR3 is given with its conserved first and last residue. D genes are given only for firm matches.

d_gene: .
v_gene: TRBV19
CDR3aa: CASSRSGGDQPQHF

d_gene: .
v_gene: TRBV18
CDR3aa: CASSLGGHRLNTEAFF

d_gene: .
v_gene: TRBV27
CDR3aa: CASTPPGDSTREQFF

d_gene: .
v_gene: TRBV5-1
CDR3aa: CASTPLISSNGEQYF

d_gene: TRBD1
v_gene: TRBV7-6
CDR3aa: CASGVRDRGHEQFF

d_gene: TRBD1
v_gene: TRBV5-1
CDR3aa: CASSLGQGQPYEQYF

d_gene: .
v_gene: TRBV6-4
CDR3aa: CASSDGAGTSAYGYTF

d_gene: .
v_gene: TRBV27
CDR3aa: CASSLFQGLTDTQYF

d_gene: TRBD1
v_gene: TRBV6-5
CDR3aa: CASSWTGESTEAFF

d_gene: TRBD2
v_gene: TRBV7-2
CDR3aa: CASSLGLAGYNEQFF

d_gene: .
v_gene: TRBV19
CDR3aa: CASSINGETQYF

d_gene: TRBD1
v_gene: TRBV7-2
CDR3aa: CASSLAGTGVTGELFF

d_gene: .
v_gene: TRBV15
CDR3aa: CATSRDRQGWFYGYTF

d_gene: .
v_gene: TRBV27
CDR3aa: CASTQLYSNQPQHF

d_gene: TRBD2
v_gene: TRBV12-5
CDR3aa: CASGHSPGLAGVRPNNEQFF

d_gene: .
v_gene: TRBV6-1
CDR3aa: CASSEKGKGIAEAFF

d_gene: .
v_gene: TRBV19
CDR3aa: CASSIVRQPSTDTQYF

d_gene: .
v_gene: TRBV29-1
CDR3aa: CSVDRQAGESDGYTF

d_gene: .
v_gene: TRBV12-5
CDR3aa: CASGETGNTEAFF

d_gene: .
v_gene: TRBV29-1
CDR3aa: CSATSGEQYF

d_gene: .
v_gene: TRBV14
CDR3aa: CASSQLSGRSGANVLTF

d_gene: TRBD1
v_gene: TRBV10-2
CDR3aa: CASSAGTGGLAGELFF

d_gene: TRBD2
v_gene: TRBV18
CDR3aa: CASSQLAGGLSSYNEQFF

d_gene: TRBD1
v_gene: TRBV18
CDR3aa: CASSPGQGDNEQFF

d_gene: .
v_gene: TRBV6-5
CDR3aa: CASSDETEETQYF

d_gene: TRBD1
v_gene: TRBV5-4
CDR3aa: CASSLGTGDNSPLHF

d_gene: TRBD2
v_gene: TRBV5-1
CDR3aa: CASSSGLAGGPSSYEQYF

d_gene: TRBD1
v_gene: TRBV11-3
CDR3aa: CASSSGQGKGTEAFF

d_gene: .
v_gene: TRBV14
CDR3aa: CASSQNGGGGTEAFF

d_gene: .
v_gene: TRBV4-1
CDR3aa: CASSRGTNQPQHF

d_gene: TRBD1
v_gene: TRBV5-1
CDR3aa: CASSLGTDYEQYF

d_gene: .
v_gene: TRBV28
CDR3aa: CASTGGALDTEAFF

d_gene: TRBD1
v_gene: TRBV2
CDR3aa: CASHRDRVSETQYF

d_gene: TRBD1
v_gene: TRBV5-4
CDR3aa: CASSLQGANSPLHF

d_gene: .
v_gene: TRBV21-1
CDR3aa: CASSTLILRQGPRGYEQYF